The 10 T cell receptor beta chains below come from one sample, sequenced in a study of neoadjuvant nivolumab and ipilimumab in lung cancer. Libraries were prepared by immunoSEQ multiplex PCR; TCRdb keeps only in-frame clonotypes and omits some of them. This repertoire shows thousands of clones, 76% found once; its top ten account for around 4.5%. Source: tumor tissue, taken after neoadjuvant nivolumab, alone or with ipilimumab, at or shortly before surgery. The receptor source for this set is an adult with non-small cell lung cancer.

This chain joins TRBV4-1 and TRBJ2-7, with TRBD1 matching 10 bases. Germline loops: CDR1 MGHRA, CDR2 YSYEKL. V gave up 4 bases and J gave up 0 bases; unmatched junction bases: 9. The CDR3 consists of 17 residues. In DNA form, the CDR3 reads TGCGCCAGCAGCCGCCTGACAGGGGGCAATCCCTCCTACGAGCAGTACTTC. Translating it yields CASSRLTGGNPSYEQYF.

The chain has TRBV10-3 and TRBJ1-2; D is unclear. In germline, CDR1 is ENHRY, CDR2 SYGVKD. The CDR3 is 16 residues long. V dropped 3 bases and J dropped 4 bases, with 18 bases sitting between them. The DNA of the CDR3 is TGTGCCATCAGTGAAGCGAGGGCCCAATTTCCCTATGGCTACACCTTC. Encoded protein: CAISEARAQFPYGYTF.

The chain has TRBV5-1 and TRBJ1-5; D unresolved. The germline V and J ends were trimmed by 0 bases and 5 bases, with 9 bases remaining between them. Germline V gene sequence: CDR1 SGHRS, CDR2 YFSETQ. The CDR3 has 14 residues. In DNA, the CDR3 is TGCGCCAGCAGCTTGGGGCAGGCCGATCAGCCCCAGCATTTT. As protein: CASSLGQADQPQHF.

The chain employs TRBV5-8 and TRBJ2-1; D remains ambiguous. The CDR3 has 12 residues. Trimming stripped 4 bases from V and 5 bases from J, with 7 bases between. Per germline, CDR1 SGHTS and CDR2 YDEGEE. This chain's CDR3 is CASSLIDNEQFF. The CDR3 region has the DNA TGTGCCAGCAGCCTTATAGACAATGAGCAGTTCTTC.

This clone was seen a few times. The chain couples TRBV6-5 to TRBJ1-2; no definite D call. The CDR3 runs to 13 residues. CDR1 and CDR2 (germline): MNHEY, SVGAGI. V lost 0 bases and J lost 8, with 10 bases in between. CDR3 DNA: TGTGCCAGCAGTTACTCGTTTATCGGGGGCTACACCTTC. Its translation is CASSYSFIGGYTF.

The J gene is TRBJ1-1, the V gene TRBV5-1; D is undetermined. Germline CDR1 and CDR2: SGHRS and YFSETQ. This CDR3 spans 13 amino acids. V dropped 3 bases and J dropped 4 bases, with 10 bases sitting between them. CDR3 region: CASSSGTATEAFF. CDR3 DNA sequence: TGCGCCAGCAGCTCTGGAACAGCCACTGAAGCTTTCTTT.

This chain links TRBV11-2 with TRBJ1-1, with 8 bases lining up with TRBD1. Germline V lookup: CDR1 SGHAT, CDR2 FQNNGV. There are 14 residues in the CDR3. After removal of 4 bases from V and 5 bases from J, the junction contained 6 bases not matched to a gene. CDR3 sequence: CASSSRQGPTEAFF. The CDR3 region has the DNA TGTGCCAGCAGCTCCCGACAGGGGCCGACTGAAGCTTTCTTT. Full variable domain (missing parts from reference TRBV11-2 and TRBJ1-1): EAGVAQSPRYKIIEKRQSVAFWCNPISGHATLYWYQQILGQGPKLLIQFQNNGVVDDSQLPKDRFSAERLKGVDSTLKIQPAKLEDSAVYLCASSSRQGPTEAFFGQGTRLTVV.

This clone was counted only a few times. This chain uses TRBV5-6 with TRBJ1-4, with TRBD1 identical over 7 bases. With V trimmed by 2 bases and J by 13 bases, 14 bases remained unmatched. The length of the CDR3 is 15 residues. CDR1 is SGHDT, CDR2 YYEEEE, per germline. CDR3 sequence: CASSFGDSPFEGLFF. CDR3 sequence (DNA): TGTGCCAGCAGCTTTGGGGACAGCCCTTTTGAGGGACTGTTTTTT.

The chain couples TRBV27 to TRBJ2-2; TRBD2 agrees at 9 bases. This CDR3 has 15 amino acids. Germline V gene data show CDR1 as MNHEY and CDR2 as SMNVEV (reference sequence). V lost 7 bases and J lost 6; bases outside the gene matches: 9. The CDR3 loop is CASTGQLAGAGELFF. In DNA form, the CDR3 reads TGTGCCAGCACAGGACAATTAGCGGGAGCCGGGGAGCTGTTTTTT.

V is TRBV28 and J is TRBJ2-7; 7 bases line up with TRBD1. Per the germline V gene, CDR1 is MDHEN and CDR2 is SYDVKM. The CDR3 is 14 amino acids. The trim removed 8 bases at V and 5 bases at J, leaving 12 bases unmatched. This CDR3 reads CASGKYRGPNEQYF. The CDR3 DNA reads as TGTGCCAGCGGGAAGTACAGGGGTCCGAACGAGCAGTACTTC.